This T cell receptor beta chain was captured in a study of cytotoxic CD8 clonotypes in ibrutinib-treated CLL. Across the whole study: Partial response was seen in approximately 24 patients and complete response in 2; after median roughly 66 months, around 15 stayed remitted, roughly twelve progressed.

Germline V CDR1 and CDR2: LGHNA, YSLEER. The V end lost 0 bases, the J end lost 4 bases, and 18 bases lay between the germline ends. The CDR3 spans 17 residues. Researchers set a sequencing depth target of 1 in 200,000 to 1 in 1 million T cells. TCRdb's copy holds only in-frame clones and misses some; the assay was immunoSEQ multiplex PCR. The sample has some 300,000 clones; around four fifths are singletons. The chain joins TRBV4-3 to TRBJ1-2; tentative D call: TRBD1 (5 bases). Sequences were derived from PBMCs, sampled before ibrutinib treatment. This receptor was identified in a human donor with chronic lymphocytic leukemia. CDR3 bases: TGCGCCAGCAGCCAAGATAAAACAGCAGGGAACCCCTATGGCTACACCTTC. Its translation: CASSQDKTAGNPYGYTF.